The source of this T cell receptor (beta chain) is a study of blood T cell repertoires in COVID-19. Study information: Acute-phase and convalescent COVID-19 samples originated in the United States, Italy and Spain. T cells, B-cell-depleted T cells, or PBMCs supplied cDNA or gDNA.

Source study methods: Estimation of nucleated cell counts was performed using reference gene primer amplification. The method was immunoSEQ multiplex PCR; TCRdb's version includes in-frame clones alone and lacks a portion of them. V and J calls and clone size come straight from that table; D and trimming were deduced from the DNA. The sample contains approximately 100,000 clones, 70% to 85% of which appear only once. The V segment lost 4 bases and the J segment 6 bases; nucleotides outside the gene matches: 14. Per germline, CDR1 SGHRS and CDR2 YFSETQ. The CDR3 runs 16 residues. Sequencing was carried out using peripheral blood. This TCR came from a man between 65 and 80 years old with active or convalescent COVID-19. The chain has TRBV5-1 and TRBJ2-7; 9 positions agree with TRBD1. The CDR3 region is CASSVSGTGYQGEQYF. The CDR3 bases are TGCGCCAGCAGCGTATCCGGGACAGGGTACCAGGGCGAGCAGTACTTC.